This T cell receptor (beta chain) was recorded in a study of blood T cells in healthy people across ages. Sample-barcoded 5' priming and a J-beta primer mix drove a second PCR of about 6 to 12 cycles. TCRdb reanalysed the 5' RACE reads using MiXCR and keeps one entry per CDR3 protein. The sample carries 1.8 million or so distinct CDR3 sequences, roughly 43% recorded once. This CDR3 has 13 amino acids. The germline CDR1 and CDR2 sequences are DFQATT and SNEGSKA (reference sequence). V was trimmed by 4 bases and J by 13 bases, leaving 20 bases between them. This chain joins TRBV20-1 and TRBJ2-1; a possible D gene is TRBD2 (6 bases). The sample taken for sequencing was blood. The clonotype was recovered from a human donor in good health. CDR3 amino acids: CSAMGGTGTQQFF. The CDR3 nucleotides read TGCAGTGCTATGGGGGGAACCGGGACCCAACAGTTCTTC.